These 3 T cell receptor beta chains were all obtained from the same sample, sequenced in a study of beta chain features in type 1 diabetes. These receptors' targets are unknown. Overall study findings and caveats: All four CD4+ subsets from Type 1 diabetes patients carried moderately but significantly shorter TCRB CDR3s.

The sequenced template was cDNA made from the entire isolated RNA. Profiling relied on immunoSEQ multiplex PCR, and the TCRdb table lists in-frame clones only, not all of them. The table records hundreds of thousands of clones, about 15% of them present only once. The specimen was naive CD4+ T cells from blood. The receptor set was obtained from a man between 18 and 35 years old with type 1 diabetes.

Concerning this clone: The DNA is left out, because the CDR3 cannot be placed on it with certainty; the CDR3 is given as TCRdb lists it. The chain couples TRBV7-9 to TRBJ2-1; the listed D gene, TRBD2, was not tested against the DNA. The CDR3 sequence runs 16 residues, both termini included. Germline CDR1 and CDR2: SEHNR and FQNEAQ (reference sequence). The CDR3 loop is CASSYPVGSGSGLEFF.

The V call is TRBV4-2, the J call TRBJ2-1; 12 bases fit TRBD2. CDR1 LGHNA and CDR2 YNFKEQ come from the germline V gene. J was trimmed by 0 bases and V by 4 bases; bases with no gene match: 1. The CDR3 totals 16 residues. CDR3 protein: CASSPGLAGSYNEQFF. In DNA form, the CDR3 reads TGTGCCAGCAGCCCGGGACTAGCGGGCTCCTACAATGAGCAGTTCTTC.

This clone was recorded a few times. J is TRBJ1-5 and V is TRBV6-6; 11 nucleotides agree with TRBD1. This CDR3 spans 16 amino acids. Germline V gene sequence: CDR1 MNHNY, CDR2 SVGAGI (reference sequence). With V trimmed by 2 bases and J by 7 bases, 7 bases remained unmatched. The CDR3 coding sequence is TGTGCCAGCAGTTACGTCCGGGACAGGGGGTGGCAGCCCCAGCATTTT. Protein product: CASSYVRDRGWQPQHF.